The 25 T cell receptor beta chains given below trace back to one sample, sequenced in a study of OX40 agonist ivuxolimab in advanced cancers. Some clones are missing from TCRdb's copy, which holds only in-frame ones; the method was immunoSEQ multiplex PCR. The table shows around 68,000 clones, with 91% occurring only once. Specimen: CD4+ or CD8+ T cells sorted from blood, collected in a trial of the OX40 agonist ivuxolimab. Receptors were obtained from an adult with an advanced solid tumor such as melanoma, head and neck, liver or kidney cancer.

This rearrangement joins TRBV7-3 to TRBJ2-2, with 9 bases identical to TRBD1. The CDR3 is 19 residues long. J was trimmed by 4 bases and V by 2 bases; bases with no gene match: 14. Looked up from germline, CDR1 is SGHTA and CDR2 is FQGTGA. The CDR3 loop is CASSLSVPGQGSGTGELFF. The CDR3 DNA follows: TGTGCCAGCAGCTTATCCGTCCCGGGACAGGGATCGGGCACCGGGGAGCTGTTTTTT.

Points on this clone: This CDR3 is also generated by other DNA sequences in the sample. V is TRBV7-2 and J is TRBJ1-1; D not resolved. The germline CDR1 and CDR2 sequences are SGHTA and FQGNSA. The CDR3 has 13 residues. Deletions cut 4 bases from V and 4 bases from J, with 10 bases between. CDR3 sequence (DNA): TGTGCCAGCAGCTCGACGGACCTCACTGAAGCTTTCTTT. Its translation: CASSSTDLTEAFF.

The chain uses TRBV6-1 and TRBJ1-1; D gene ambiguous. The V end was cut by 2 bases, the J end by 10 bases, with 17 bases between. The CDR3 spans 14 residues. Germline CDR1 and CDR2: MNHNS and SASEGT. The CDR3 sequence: CASSEWGGSDGAFF. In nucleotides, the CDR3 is TGTGCCAGCAGTGAATGGGGAGGGAGTGATGGAGCTTTCTTT.

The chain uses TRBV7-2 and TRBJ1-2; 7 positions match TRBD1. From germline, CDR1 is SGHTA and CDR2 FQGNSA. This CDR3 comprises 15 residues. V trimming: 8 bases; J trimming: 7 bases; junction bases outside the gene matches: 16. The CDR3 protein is CASWGTAGRITGYTF. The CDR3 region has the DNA TGTGCCAGCTGGGGGACAGCGGGCCGAATTACTGGCTACACCTTC.

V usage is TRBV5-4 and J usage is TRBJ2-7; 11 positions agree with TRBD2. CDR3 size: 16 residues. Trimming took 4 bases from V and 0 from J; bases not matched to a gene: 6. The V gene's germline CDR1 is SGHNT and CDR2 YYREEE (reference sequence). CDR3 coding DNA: TGTGCCAGCAGCAACTCCGGGACTAGCGGCTCCTACGAGCAGTACTTC. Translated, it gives CASSNSGTSGSYEQYF.

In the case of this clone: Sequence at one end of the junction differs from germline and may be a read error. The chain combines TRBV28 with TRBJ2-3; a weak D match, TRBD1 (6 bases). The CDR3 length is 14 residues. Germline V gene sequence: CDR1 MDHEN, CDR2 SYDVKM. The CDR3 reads CASSLFDRGIAQYF. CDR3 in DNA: TGTGCCAGCAGCTTATTCGATAGGGGGATAGCGCAGTATTTT.

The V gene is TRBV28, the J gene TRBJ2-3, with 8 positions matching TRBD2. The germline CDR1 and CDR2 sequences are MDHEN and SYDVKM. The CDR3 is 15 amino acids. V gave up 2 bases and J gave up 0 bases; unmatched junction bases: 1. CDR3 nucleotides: TGTGCCAGCAGTTTAACTAGCGGAAGCACAGATACGCAGTATTTT. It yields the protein CASSLTSGSTDTQYF.

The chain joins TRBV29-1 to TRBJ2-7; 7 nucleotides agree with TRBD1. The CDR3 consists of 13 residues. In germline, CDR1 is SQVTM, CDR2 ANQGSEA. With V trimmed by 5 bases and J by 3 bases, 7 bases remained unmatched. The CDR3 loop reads CSVIRDSLYEQYF. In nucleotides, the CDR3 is TGCAGCGTTATTCGGGACAGCCTCTACGAGCAGTACTTC.

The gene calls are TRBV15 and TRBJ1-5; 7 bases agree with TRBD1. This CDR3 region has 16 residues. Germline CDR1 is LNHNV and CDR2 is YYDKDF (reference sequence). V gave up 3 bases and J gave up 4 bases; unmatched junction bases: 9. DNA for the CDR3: TGTGCCACCAGCAGTTGGAGTACAGGGGTAAATCAGCCCCAGCATTTT. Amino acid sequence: CATSSWSTGVNQPQHF.

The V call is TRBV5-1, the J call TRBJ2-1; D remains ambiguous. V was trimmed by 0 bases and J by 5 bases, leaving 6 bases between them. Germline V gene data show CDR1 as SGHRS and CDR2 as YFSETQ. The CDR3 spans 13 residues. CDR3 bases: TGCGCCAGCAGCTTGGTGCGGCACAATGAGCAGTTCTTC. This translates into CASSLVRHNEQFF.

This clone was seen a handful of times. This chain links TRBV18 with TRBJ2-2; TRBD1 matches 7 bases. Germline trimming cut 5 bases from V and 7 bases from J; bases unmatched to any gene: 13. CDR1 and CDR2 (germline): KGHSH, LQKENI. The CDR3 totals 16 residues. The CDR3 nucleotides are TGTGCCAGCTCAGGGAACGACAGGGTTATCTTCGGGGAGCTGTTTTTT. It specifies CASSGNDRVIFGELFF.

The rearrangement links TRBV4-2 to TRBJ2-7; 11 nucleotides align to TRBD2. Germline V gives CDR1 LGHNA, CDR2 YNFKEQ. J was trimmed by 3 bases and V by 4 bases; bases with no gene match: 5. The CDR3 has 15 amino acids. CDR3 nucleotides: TGTGCCAGCAGCCTCCCTCTAGCGGGAGGCTACGAGCAGTACTTC. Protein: CASSLPLAGGYEQYF.

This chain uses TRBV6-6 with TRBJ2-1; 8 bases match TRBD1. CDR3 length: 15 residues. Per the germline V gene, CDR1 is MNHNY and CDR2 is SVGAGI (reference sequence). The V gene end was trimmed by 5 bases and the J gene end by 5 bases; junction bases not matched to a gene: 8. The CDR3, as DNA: TGTGCCAGCAGTCTGGACAGGGTGGGAGACAATGAGCAGTTCTTC. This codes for CASSLDRVGDNEQFF.

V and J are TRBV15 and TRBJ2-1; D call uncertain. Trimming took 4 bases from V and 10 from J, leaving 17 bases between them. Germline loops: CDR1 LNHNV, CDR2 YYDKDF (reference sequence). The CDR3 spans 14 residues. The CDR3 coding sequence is TGTGCCACCAGCACGAAACGGACGGGTCAAGAGCAGTTCTTC. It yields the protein CATSTKRTGQEQFF.

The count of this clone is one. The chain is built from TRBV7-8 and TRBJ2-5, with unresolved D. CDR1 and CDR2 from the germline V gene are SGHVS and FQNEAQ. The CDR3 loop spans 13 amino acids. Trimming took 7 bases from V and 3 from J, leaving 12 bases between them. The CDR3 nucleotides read TGTGCCAGCACCCGATGGGCGGAAGAGACCCAGTACTTC. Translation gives CASTRWAEETQYF.

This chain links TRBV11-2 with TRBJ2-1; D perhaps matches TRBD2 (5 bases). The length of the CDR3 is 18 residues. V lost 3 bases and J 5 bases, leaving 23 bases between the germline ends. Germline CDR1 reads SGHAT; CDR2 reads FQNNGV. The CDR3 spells CASSLRMATTGLNNEQFF. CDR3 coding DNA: TGTGCCAGCAGCTTGAGGATGGCGACAACCGGACTGAACAATGAGCAGTTCTTC.

CDR3 loop: CASSLAIGRERYNEQFF. The CDR3 nucleotides read TGTGCCAGCAGCTTAGCGATAGGGCGGGAGCGATACAATGAGCAGTTCTTC. The chain couples TRBV7-8 to TRBJ2-1; TRBD2 matches 7 bases. The V gene's germline CDR1 is SGHVS and CDR2 FQNEAQ. Trimming removed 0 bases from V and 4 bases from J; junction bases left unmatched: 9. The CDR3 extends over 17 amino acids.

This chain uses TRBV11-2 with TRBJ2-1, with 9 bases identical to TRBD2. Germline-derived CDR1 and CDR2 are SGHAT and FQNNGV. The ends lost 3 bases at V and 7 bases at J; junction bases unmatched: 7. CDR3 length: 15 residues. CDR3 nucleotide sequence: TGTGCCAGCAGCTTTTTGGTAGCGGGAGCTAATGAGCAGTTCTTC. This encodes CASSFLVAGANEQFF.

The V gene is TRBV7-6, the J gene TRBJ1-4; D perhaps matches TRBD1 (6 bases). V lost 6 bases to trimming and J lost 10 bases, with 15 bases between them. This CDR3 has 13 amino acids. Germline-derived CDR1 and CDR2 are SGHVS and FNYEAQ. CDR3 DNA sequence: TGTGCCAGCAGTCCTCAACAGGGAAGAAAACTGTTTTTT. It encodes CASSPQQGRKLFF.

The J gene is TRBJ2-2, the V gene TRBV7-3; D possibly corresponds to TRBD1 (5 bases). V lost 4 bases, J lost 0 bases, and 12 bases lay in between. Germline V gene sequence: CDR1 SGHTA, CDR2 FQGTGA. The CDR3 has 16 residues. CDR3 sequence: CASSSQGQPNTGELFF. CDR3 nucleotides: TGTGCCAGCAGCTCTCAAGGACAACCGAACACCGGGGAGCTGTTTTTT.

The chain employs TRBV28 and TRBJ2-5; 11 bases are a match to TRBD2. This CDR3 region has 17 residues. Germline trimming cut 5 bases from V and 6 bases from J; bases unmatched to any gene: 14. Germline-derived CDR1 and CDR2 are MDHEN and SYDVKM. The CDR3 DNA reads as TGTGCCAGCAGTCCTGAGGGAGCTAGCGGGAGGAGGAAGACCCAGTACTTC. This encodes CASSPEGASGRRKTQYF.

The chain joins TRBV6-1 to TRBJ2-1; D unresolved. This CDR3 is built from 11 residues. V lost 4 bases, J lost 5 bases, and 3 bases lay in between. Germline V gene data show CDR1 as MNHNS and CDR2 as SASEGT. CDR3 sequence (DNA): TGTGCCAGCAGTGCCCACAATGAGCAGTTCTTC. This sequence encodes CASSAHNEQFF.

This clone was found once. The CDR3 region has the DNA TGCAGCGTTGAAAAAGGGTACTCCTCCTACGAGCAGTACTTC. Amino acid sequence: CSVEKGYSSYEQYF. The chain has TRBV29-1 and TRBJ2-7; D is ambiguous. V lost 2 bases and J lost 0, with 11 bases in between. The CDR3 is made up of 14 amino acids. Germline values: CDR1 SQVTM, CDR2 ANQGSEA.

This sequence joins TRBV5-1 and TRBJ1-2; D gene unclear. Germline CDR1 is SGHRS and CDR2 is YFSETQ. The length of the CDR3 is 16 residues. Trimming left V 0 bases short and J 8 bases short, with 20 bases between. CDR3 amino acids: CASSLGYGTSMVGYTF. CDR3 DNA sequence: TGCGCCAGCAGCTTGGGTTACGGCACATCAATGGTGGGCTACACCTTC. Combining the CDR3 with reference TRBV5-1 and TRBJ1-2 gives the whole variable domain KAGVTQTPRYLIKTRGQQVTLSCSPISGHRSVSWYQQTPGQGLQFLFEYFSETQRNKGNFPGRFSGRQFSNSRSEMNVSTLELGDSALYLCASSLGYGTSMVGYTFGSGTRLTVV.

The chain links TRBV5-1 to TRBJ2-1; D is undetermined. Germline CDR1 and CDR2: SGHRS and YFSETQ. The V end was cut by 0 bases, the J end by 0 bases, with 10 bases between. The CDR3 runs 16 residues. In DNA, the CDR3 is TGCGCCAGCAGCTTGGTTGTGGCCCCCTCCTACAATGAGCAGTTCTTC. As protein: CASSLVVAPSYNEQFF.